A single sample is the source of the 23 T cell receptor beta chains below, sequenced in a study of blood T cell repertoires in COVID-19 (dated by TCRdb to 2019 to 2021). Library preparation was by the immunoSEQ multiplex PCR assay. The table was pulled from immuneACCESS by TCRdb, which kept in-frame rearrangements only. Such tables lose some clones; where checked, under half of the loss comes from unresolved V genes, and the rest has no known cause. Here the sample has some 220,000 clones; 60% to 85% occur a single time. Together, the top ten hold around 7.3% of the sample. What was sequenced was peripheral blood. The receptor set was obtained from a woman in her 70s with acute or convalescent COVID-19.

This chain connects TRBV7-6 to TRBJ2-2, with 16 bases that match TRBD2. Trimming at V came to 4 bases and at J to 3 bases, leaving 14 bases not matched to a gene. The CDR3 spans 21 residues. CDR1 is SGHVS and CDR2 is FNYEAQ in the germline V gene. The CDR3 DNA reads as TGTGCCAGCAGCTCAGGAGCATCCGGGACTAGCGGGGGGGATCACACCGGGGAGCTGTTTTTT. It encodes CASSSGASGTSGGDHTGELFF. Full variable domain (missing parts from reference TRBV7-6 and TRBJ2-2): GAGVSQSPRYKVTKRGQDVALRCDPISGHVSLYWYRQALGQGPEFLTYFNYEAQQDKSGLPNDRFSAERPEGSISTLTIQRTEQRDSAMYRCASSSGASGTSGGDHTGELFFGEGSRLTVL.

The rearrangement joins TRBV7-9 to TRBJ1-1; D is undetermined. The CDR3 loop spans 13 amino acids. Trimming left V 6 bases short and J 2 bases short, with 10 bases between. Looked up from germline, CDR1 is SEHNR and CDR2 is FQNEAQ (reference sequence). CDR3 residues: CASSFTVNTEAFF. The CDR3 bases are TGTGCCAGCAGTTTTACAGTCAACACTGAAGCTTTCTTT.

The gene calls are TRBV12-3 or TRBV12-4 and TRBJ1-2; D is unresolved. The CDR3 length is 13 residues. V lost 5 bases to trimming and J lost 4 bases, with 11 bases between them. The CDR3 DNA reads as TGTGCCAGCAGTCTAGGGCAGGTCTATGGCTACACCTTC. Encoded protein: CASSLGQVYGYTF.

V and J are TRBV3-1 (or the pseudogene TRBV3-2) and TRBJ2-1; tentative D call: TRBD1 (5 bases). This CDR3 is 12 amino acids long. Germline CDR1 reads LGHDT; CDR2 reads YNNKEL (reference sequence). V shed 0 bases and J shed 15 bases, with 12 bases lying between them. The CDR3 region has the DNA TGTGCCAGCAGCCAAGATAGGGGTGATCGGTTCTTC. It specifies CASSQDRGDRFF.

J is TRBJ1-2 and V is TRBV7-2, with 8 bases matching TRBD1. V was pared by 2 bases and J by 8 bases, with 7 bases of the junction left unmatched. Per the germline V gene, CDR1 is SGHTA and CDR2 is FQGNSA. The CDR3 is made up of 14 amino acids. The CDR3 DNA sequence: TGTGCCAGCAGCTTAATGACAGGGGCTGGCGGCTACACCTTC. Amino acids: CASSLMTGAGGYTF.

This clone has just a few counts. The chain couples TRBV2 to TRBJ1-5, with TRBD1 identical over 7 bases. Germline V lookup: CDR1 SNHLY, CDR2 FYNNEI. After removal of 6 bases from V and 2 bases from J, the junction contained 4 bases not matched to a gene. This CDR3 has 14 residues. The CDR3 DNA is TGTGCCAGCAGCAAAGACAGGGGCAATCAGCCCCAGCATTTT. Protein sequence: CASSKDRGNQPQHF.

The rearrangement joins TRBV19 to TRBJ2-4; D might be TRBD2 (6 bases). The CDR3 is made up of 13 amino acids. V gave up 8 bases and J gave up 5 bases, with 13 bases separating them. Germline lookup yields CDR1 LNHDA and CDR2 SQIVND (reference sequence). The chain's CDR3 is CASGGGGQNIQYF. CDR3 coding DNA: TGTGCCAGTGGGGGAGGAGGGCAAAACATTCAGTACTTC.

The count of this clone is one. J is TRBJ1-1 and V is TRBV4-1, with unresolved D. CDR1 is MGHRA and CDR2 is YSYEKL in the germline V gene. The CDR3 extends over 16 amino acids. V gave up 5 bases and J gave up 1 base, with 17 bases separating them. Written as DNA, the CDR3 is TGCGCCAGCAGCAGAGGCGAGGGAGCGCCGAACACTGAAGCTTTCTTT. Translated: CASSRGEGAPNTEAFF.

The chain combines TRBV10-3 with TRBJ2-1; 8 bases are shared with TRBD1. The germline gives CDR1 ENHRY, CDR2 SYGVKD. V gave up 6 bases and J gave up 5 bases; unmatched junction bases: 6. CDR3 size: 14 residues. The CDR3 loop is CAISRTGFNNEQFF. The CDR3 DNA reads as TGTGCCATCAGCCGGACAGGGTTTAACAATGAGCAGTTCTTC.

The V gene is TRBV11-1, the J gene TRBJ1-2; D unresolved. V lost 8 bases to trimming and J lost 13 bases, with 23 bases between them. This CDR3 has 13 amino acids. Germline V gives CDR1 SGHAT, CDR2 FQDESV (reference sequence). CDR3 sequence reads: CASPLLGSGWRTF. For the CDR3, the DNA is TGTGCCAGCCCCCTCCTGGGCAGTGGATGGCGCACCTTC.

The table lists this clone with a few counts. This CDR3 is CASSFIRTDTQYF. CDR3 DNA: TGCGCCAGCAGCTTCATCCGCACAGATACGCAGTATTTT. This sequence joins TRBV5-1 and TRBJ2-3; D call uncertain. Trimming shortened V by 2 bases and J by 1 base, and 5 bases separated the two germline ends. CDR3 length: 13 amino acids. Germline CDR1 reads SGHRS; CDR2 reads YFSETQ.

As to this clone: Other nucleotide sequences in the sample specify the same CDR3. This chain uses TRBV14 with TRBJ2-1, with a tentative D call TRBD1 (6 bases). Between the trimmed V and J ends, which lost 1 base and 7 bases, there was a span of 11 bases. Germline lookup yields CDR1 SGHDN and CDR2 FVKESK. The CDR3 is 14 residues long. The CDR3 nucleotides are TGTGCCAGCAGCCAAGGCGGAACAGGGAATGAGCAGTTCTTC. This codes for CASSQGGTGNEQFF.

The CDR3 nucleotides are TGTGCCAGCAGCTTCTACCCTTCTCGGGAGACCCAGTACTTC. The encoded protein is CASSFYPSRETQYF. The chain has TRBV7-9 and TRBJ2-5; D unresolved. V gave up 3 bases and J gave up 5 bases, with 13 bases separating them. CDR3 length: 14 amino acids. Germline CDR1 SEHNR, CDR2 FQNEAQ (reference sequence).

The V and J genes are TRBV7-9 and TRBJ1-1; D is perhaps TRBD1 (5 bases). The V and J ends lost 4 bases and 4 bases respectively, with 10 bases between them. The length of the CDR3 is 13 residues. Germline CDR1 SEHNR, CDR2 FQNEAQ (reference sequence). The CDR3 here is CASSSSGITEAFF. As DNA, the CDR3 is TGTGCCAGCAGCTCCTCAGGGATCACTGAAGCTTTCTTT.

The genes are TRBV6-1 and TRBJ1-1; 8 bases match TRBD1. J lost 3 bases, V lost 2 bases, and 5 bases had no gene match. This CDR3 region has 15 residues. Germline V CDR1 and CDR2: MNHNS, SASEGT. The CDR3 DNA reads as TGTGCCAGCAGTGAAACGGCAGGGGGCTACACTGAAGCTTTCTTT. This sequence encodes CASSETAGGYTEAFF.

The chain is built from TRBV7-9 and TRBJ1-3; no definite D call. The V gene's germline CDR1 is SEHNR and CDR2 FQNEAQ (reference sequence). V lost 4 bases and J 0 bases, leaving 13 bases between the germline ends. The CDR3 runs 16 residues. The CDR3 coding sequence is TGTGCCAGCAGCTCGTTAGAGCAATCCTCTGGAAACACCATATATTTT. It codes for CASSSLEQSSGNTIYF.

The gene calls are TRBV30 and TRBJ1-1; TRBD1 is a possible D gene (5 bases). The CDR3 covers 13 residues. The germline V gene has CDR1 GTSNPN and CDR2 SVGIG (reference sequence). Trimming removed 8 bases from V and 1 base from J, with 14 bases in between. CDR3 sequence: CARQGATNTEAFF. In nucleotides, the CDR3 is TGTGCCAGGCAAGGGGCGACGAACACTGAAGCTTTCTTT.

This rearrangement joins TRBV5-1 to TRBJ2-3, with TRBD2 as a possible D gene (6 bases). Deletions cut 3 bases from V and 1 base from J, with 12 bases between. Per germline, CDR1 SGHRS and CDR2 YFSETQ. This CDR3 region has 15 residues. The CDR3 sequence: CASSWRGSGTDTQYF. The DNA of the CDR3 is TGCGCCAGCAGCTGGCGGGGTTCGGGCACAGATACGCAGTATTTT.

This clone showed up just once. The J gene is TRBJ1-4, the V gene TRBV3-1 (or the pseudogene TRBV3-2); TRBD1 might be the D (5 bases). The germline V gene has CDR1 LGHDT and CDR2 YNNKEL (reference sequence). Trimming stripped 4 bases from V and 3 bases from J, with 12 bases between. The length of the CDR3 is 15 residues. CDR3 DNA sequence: TGTGCCAGCAGCCGCCGGACAAACTCTAATGAAAAACTGTTTTTT. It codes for CASSRRTNSNEKLFF.

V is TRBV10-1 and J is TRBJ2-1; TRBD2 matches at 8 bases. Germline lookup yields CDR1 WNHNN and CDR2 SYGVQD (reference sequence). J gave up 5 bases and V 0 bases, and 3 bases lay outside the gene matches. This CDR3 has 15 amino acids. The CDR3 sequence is CASSESPGGDNEQFF. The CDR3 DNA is TGCGCCAGCAGTGAGTCGCCCGGGGGGGACAATGAGCAGTTCTTC.

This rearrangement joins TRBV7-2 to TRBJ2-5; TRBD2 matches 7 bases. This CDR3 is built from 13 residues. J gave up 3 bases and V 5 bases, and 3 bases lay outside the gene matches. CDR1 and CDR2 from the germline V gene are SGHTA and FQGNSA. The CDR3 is CASSRSGEETQYF. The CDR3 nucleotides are TGTGCCAGCAGCCGGAGCGGGGAAGAGACCCAGTACTTC.

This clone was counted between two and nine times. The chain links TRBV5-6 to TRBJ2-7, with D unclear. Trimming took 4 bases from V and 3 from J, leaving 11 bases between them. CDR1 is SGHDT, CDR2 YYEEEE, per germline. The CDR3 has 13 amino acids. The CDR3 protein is CASSPNQVYEQYF. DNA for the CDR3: TGTGCCAGCAGCCCAAATCAGGTCTACGAGCAGTACTTC.

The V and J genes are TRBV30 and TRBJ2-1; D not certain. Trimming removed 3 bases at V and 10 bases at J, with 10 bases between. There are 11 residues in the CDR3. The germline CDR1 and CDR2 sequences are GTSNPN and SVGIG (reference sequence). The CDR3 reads CAWRNGREQFF. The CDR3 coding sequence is TGTGCCTGGAGAAATGGGCGCGAGCAGTTCTTC.